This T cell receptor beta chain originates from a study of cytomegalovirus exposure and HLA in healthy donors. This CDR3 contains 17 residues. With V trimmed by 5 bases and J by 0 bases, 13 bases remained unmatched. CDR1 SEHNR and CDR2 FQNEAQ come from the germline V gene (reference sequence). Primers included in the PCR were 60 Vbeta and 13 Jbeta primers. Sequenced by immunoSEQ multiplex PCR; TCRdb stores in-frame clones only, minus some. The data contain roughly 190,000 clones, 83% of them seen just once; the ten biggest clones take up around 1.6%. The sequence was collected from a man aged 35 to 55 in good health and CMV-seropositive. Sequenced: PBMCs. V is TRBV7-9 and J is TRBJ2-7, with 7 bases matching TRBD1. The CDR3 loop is CASSTTSAGQVSYEQYF. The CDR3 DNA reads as TGTGCCAGCAGCACCACCTCCGCCGGACAGGTCTCCTACGAGCAGTACTTC.